These T cell receptor beta chains were read from a single sample in a study of cytomegalovirus exposure and HLA in healthy donors. Profiled with immunoSEQ multiplex PCR; TCRdb holds only in-frame clones, not every one. The sample has around 150,000 clones; about 85% are singletons. The specimen was PBMCs. The receptors shown here come from a man between 18 and 35 years old in good health and CMV-seropositive. The CDR3 runs from the conserved cysteine through the conserved F or W. The order of the fields is clone size, J gene, D gene, V gene, CDR3 protein, CDR3 DNA. A D gene is named only where the DNA matches it firmly. Clone size is shown for a subset of rows, as once, few, many or a class of expanded clone.

size: once; J: TRBJ2-1; D: TRBD2; V: TRBV2; CDR3: CASTRTSGQYNEQFF; DNA: TGTGCCAGCACACGGACTAGCGGGCAATACAATGAGCAGTTCTTC
size: -; J: TRBJ1-1; D: -; V: TRBV21-1; CDR3: CASSNHKTGLMNTEAFF; DNA: TGTGCCAGCAGCAATCACAAGACAGGACTCATGAACACTGAAGCTTTCTTT
size: -; J: TRBJ2-7; D: TRBD2; V: TRBV5-1; CDR3: CASRGGTSGQYF; DNA: TGCGCCAGCAGGGGGGGGACCTCCGGGCAGTACTTC
size: -; J: TRBJ2-3; D: -; V: TRBV29-1; CDR3: CSVGPTDTQYF; DNA: TGCAGCGTGGGCCCCACAGATACGCAGTATTTT
size: -; J: TRBJ2-4; D: -; V: TRBV7-2; CDR3: CASSSQGGKNIQYF; DNA: TGTGCCAGCAGCTCACAGGGGGGGAAAAACATTCAGTACTTC
size: -; J: TRBJ1-6; D: -; V: TRBV6-6; CDR3: CAGGYRRGSPLHF; DNA: TGTGCCGGTGGATACAGGCGTGGCTCACCCCTCCACTTT
size: -; J: TRBJ1-2; D: -; V: TRBV11-2; CDR3: CASSLVRRGFSGYTF; DNA: TGTGCCAGCAGCTTAGTAAGGCGGGGCTTCTCTGGCTACACCTTC
size: -; J: TRBJ2-5; D: -; V: TRBV30; CDR3: CAWRASRGPGETQYF; DNA: TGTGCCTGGAGGGCCTCAAGGGGTCCTGGGGAGACCCAGTACTTC
size: -; J: TRBJ2-7; D: TRBD1; V: TRBV5-1; CDR3: CASSRDRDSYEQYF; DNA: TGCGCCAGCAGCCGGGACAGGGATTCCTACGAGCAGTACTTC
size: -; J: TRBJ2-5; D: TRBD2; V: TRBV28; CDR3: CASSPAGGQETQYF; DNA: TGTGCCAGCAGTCCAGCGGGGGGGCAAGAGACCCAGTACTTC
size: -; J: TRBJ2-3; D: -; V: TRBV7-2; CDR3: CASSLMAESTDTQYF; DNA: TGTGCCAGCAGCTTAATGGCGGAAAGCACAGATACGCAGTATTTT
size: -; J: TRBJ1-5; D: -; V: TRBV6-4; CDR3: CASSVRQGQPQHF; DNA: TGTGCCAGCAGTGTTCGGCAGGGTCAGCCCCAGCATTTT
size: -; J: TRBJ1-1; D: TRBD1; V: TRBV5-1; CDR3: CASSLGGQSLRAFF; DNA: TGCGCCAGCAGCTTGGGGGGACAGAGCCTCCGAGCTTTCTTT
size: -; J: TRBJ2-7; D: -; V: TRBV6-1; CDR3: CASSTGFRTGEQYF; DNA: TGTGCCAGCAGTACAGGGTTCCGAACGGGCGAGCAGTACTTC
size: -; J: TRBJ2-3; D: TRBD2; V: TRBV4-3; CDR3: CASSQAGTSGGARDTQYF; DNA: TGCGCCAGCAGCCAAGCCGGGACTAGCGGGGGGGCGAGAGATACGCAGTATTTT
size: -; J: TRBJ1-1; D: -; V: TRBV7-8; CDR3: CASSLLTAMNTEAFF; DNA: TGTGCCAGCAGCTTACTGACAGCGATGAACACTGAAGCTTTCTTT
size: -; J: TRBJ1-1; D: -; V: TRBV9; CDR3: CASSVGQVIMNTEAFF; DNA: TGTGCCAGCAGCGTGGGGCAGGTAATAATGAACACTGAAGCTTTCTTT
size: -; J: TRBJ2-1; D: TRBD1; V: TRBV29-1; CDR3: CSVERGLFNEQFF; DNA: TGCAGCGTTGAAAGGGGGCTATTCAATGAGCAGTTCTTC
size: -; J: TRBJ2-3; D: TRBD2; V: TRBV11-3; CDR3: CASSLGTSPFRLDTQYF; DNA: TGTGCCAGCAGCTTAGGGACTAGCCCTTTTCGTCTAGATACGCAGTATTTT
size: -; J: TRBJ2-7; D: TRBD2; V: TRBV5-6; CDR3: CASMGFSGGANEQYF; DNA: TGTGCCAGCATGGGGTTTAGCGGGGGGGCAAACGAGCAGTACTTC
size: -; J: TRBJ2-3; D: -; V: TRBV2; CDR3: CASSRDKSTDTQYF; DNA: TGTGCCAGCAGTCGGGACAAGAGCACAGATACGCAGTATTTT
size: -; J: TRBJ2-1; D: TRBD1; V: TRBV6-4; CDR3: CASSSSGTGHEQFF; DNA: TGTGCCAGCAGTAGTTCCGGGACAGGGCATGAGCAGTTCTTC
size: -; J: TRBJ2-7; D: -; V: TRBV7-2; CDR3: CASSFGGGEQYF; DNA: TGTGCCAGCAGCTTCGGTGGAGGGGAGCAGTACTTC
size: -; J: TRBJ1-1; D: -; V: TRBV29-1; CDR3: CSVGPVRTALNTEAFF; DNA: TGCAGCGTTGGACCCGTTCGGACAGCCCTGAACACTGAAGCTTTCTTT
size: -; J: TRBJ1-4; D: -; V: TRBV2; CDR3: CASGRDEKLFF; DNA: TGTGCCAGCGGCCGGGATGAAAAACTGTTTTTT
size: -; J: TRBJ2-3; D: TRBD1; V: TRBV2; CDR3: CASRGQGRLDTQYF; DNA: TGTGCCAGCAGGGGACAGGGGCGATTGGATACGCAGTATTTT
size: few; J: TRBJ2-3; D: TRBD2; V: TRBV2; CDR3: CASRGLAGGTDTQYF; DNA: TGTGCCAGCAGGGGACTAGCGGGGGGTACAGATACGCAGTATTTT
size: -; J: TRBJ1-5; D: -; V: TRBV19; CDR3: CASSIIEGVVGNQPQHF; DNA: TGTGCCAGTAGTATTATTGAGGGGGTCGTGGGCAATCAGCCCCAGCATTTT